Listed below are T cell receptor beta chains from one sample, sequenced in a study of blood T cell repertoires in COVID-19. TCRdb's table, derived via immunoSEQ multiplex PCR, lists solely in-frame clones and lacks some. The sample has about 360,000 clones; 87% are singletons. The sequenced sample was PBMCs or T cells enriched from blood (not recorded which). The source of these receptors is a man under 40 who had recovered from COVID-19. Each CDR3 is given without its conserved first and last residue.

v_call	j_call	cdr3_aa
TRBV5-6	TRBJ1-1	ASSLPPGQGINTEAF
TRBV11-2	TRBJ2-5	ASSSHGGETQY
TRBV19	TRBJ2-1	ASSIDWRGQGDEQF
TRBV12-5	TRBJ2-7	ASGLGHDGAYEQY
TRBV11-2	TRBJ2-1	ASSPGTSVYNEQF
TRBV27	TRBJ1-2	ASGQGWGGYT
TRBV24-1	TRBJ1-4	ATSESAYQGANEKLF
TRBV4-2	TRBJ1-4	ASSSSGPARGDEKLF
TRBV10-3	TRBJ1-2	AISAQNYGYT
TRBV6-5	TRBJ2-2	ASSPGTKNTGELF
TRBV5-4	TRBJ1-2	ASSSGQNNYGYT
TRBV6-2/TRBV6-3	TRBJ1-3	ASTSSTISQGRSGNTIY